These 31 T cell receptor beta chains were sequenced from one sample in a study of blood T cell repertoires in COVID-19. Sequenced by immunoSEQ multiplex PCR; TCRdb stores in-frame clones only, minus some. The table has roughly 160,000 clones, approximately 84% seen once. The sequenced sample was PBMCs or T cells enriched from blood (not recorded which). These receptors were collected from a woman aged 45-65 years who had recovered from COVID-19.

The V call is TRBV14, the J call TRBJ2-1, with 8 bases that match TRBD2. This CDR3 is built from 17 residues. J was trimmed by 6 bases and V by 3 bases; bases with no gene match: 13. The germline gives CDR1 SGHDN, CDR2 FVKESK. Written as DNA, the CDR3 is TGTGCCAGCAGCCATCCCCAGCGGGGGAAAGTAAGCAATGAGCAGTTCTTC. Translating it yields CASSHPQRGKVSNEQFF.

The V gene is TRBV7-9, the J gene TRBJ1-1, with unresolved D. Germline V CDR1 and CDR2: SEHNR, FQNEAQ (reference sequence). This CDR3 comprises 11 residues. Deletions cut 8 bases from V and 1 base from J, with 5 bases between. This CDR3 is CASAENTEAFF. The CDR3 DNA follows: TGTGCCAGCGCGGAGAACACTGAAGCTTTCTTT.

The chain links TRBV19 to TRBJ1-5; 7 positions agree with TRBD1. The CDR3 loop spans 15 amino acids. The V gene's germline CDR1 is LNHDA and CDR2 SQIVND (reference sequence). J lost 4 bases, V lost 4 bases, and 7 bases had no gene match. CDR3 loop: CASSTGGKRNQPQHF. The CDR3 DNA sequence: TGTGCCAGTAGTACAGGGGGAAAAAGAAATCAGCCCCAGCATTTT.

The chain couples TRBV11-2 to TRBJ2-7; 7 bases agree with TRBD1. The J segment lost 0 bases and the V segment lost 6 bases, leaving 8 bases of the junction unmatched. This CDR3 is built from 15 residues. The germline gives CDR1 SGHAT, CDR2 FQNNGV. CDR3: CASRLGGSSSYEQYF. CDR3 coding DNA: TGTGCCAGCAGACTAGGGGGCAGTAGCTCCTACGAGCAGTACTTC.

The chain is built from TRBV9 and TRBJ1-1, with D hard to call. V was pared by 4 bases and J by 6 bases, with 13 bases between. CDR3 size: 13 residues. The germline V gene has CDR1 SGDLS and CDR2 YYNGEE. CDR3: CASSPPYWPEAFF. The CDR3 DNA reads TGTGCCAGCAGCCCTCCTTATTGGCCTGAAGCTTTCTTT. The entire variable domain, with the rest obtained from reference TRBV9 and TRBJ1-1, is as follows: DSGVTQTPKHLITATGQRVTLRCSPRSGDLSVYWYQQSLDQGLQFLIQYYNGEERAKGNILERFSAQQFPDLHSELNLSSLELGDSALYFCASSPPYWPEAFFGQGTRLTVV.

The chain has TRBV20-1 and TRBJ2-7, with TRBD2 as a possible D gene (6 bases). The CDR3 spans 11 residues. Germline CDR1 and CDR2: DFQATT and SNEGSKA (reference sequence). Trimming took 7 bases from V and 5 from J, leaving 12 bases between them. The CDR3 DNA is TGCAGTGGCCAAGCGGGCCACGAGCAGTACTTC. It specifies CSGQAGHEQYF.

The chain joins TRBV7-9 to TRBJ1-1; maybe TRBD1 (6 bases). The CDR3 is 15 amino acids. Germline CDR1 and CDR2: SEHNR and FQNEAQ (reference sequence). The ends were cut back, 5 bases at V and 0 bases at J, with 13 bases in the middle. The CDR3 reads CASSPQGIMNTEAFF. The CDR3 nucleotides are TGTGCCAGCAGCCCCCAGGGGATTATGAACACTGAAGCTTTCTTT.

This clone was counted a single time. In DNA form, the CDR3 reads TGTGCCAGCAGTTACACACGCTACACTGAAGCTTTCTTT. It yields the protein CASSYTRYTEAFF. The gene calls are TRBV6-2 or TRBV6-3 and TRBJ1-1; unclear D gene. The germline gives CDR1 MNHEY, CDR2 SVGEGT. With 2 bases removed from V and 3 bases from J, the gap between germline ends came to 7 bases. This CDR3 region has 13 residues.

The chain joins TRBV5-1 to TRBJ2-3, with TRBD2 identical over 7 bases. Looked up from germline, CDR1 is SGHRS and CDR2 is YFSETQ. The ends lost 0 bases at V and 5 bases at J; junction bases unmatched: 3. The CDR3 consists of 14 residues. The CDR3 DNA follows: TGCGCCAGCAGCTTGGGGGAGGGCAGAGATACGCAGTATTTT. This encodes CASSLGEGRDTQYF.

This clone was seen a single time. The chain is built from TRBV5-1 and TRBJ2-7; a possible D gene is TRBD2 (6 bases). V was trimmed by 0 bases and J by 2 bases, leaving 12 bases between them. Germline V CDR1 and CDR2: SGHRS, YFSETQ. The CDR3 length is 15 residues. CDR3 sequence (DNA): TGCGCCAGCAGCTTGGGGAGGGGACCCACCTACGAGCAGTACTTC. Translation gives CASSLGRGPTYEQYF.

CDR3 residues: CASSIRDRGNTEAFF. The CDR3 DNA reads TGTGCCAGTAGTATCCGGGACAGGGGAAACACTGAAGCTTTCTTT. V is TRBV19 and J is TRBJ1-1; 10 nucleotides match TRBD1. V lost 3 bases to trimming and J lost 2 bases; unmatched junction nucleotides: 3. CDR3 length: 15 amino acids. Per the germline V gene, CDR1 is LNHDA and CDR2 is SQIVND (reference sequence).

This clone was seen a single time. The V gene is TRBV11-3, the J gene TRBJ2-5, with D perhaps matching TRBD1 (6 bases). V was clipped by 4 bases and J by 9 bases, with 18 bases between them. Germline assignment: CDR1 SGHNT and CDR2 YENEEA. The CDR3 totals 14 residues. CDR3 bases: TGTGCCAGCAGCTCCCCGGGACATACCGTGGCCCAGTACTTC. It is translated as CASSSPGHTVAQYF.

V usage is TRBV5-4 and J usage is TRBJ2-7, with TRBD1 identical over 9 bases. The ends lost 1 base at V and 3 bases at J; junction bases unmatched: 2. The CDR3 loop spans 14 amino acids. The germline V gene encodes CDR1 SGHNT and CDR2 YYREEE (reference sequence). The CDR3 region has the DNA TGTGCCAGCAGCTTGTGGGACAGGGACTACGAGCAGTACTTC. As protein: CASSLWDRDYEQYF. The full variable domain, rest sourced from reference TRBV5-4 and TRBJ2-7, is ETGVTQSPTHLIKTRGQQVTLRCSSQSGHNTVSWYQQALGQGPQFIFQYYREEENGRGNFPPRFSGLQFPNYSSELNVNALELDDSALYLCASSLWDRDYEQYFGPGTRLTVT.

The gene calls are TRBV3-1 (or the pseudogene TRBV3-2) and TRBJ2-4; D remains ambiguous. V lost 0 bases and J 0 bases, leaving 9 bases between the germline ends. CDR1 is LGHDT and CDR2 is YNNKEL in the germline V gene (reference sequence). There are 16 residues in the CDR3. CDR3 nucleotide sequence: TGTGCCAGCAGCCAAGATGGGCAGGTAGCCAAAAACATTCAGTACTTC. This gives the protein CASSQDGQVAKNIQYF.

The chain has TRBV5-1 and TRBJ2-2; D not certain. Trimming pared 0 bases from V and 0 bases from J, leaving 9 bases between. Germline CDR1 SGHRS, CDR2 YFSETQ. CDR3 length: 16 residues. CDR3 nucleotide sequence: TGCGCCAGCAGCTTGGCTTACAGCCCGAACACCGGGGAGCTGTTTTTT. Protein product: CASSLAYSPNTGELFF.

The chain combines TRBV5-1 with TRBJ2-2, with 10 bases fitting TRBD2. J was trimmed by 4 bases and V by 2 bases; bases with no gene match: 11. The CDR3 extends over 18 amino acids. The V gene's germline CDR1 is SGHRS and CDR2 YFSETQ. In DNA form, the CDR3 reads TGCGCCAGCAGCTTCGGACTAGCGGTCTTAGGTAGCACCGGGGAGCTGTTTTTT. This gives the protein CASSFGLAVLGSTGELFF.

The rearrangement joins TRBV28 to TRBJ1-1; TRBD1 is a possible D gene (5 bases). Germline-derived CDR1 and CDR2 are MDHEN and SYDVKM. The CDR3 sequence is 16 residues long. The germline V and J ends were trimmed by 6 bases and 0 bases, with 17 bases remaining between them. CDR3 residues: CASSPREWSMNTEAFF. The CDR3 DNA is TGTGCCAGCAGCCCCAGGGAATGGTCCATGAACACTGAAGCTTTCTTT. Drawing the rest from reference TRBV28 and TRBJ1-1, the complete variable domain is DVKVTQSSRYLVKRTGEKVFLECVQDMDHENMFWYRQDPGLGLRLIYFSYDVKMKEKGDIPEGYSVSREKKERFSLILESASTNQTSMYLCASSPREWSMNTEAFFGQGTRLTVV.

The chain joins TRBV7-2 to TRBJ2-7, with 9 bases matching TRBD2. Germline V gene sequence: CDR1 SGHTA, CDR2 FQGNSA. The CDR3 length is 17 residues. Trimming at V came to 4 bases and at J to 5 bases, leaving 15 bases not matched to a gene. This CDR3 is CASSSSRGWVAGDEQYF. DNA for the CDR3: TGTGCCAGCAGCTCTTCGCGAGGTTGGGTAGCGGGAGACGAGCAGTACTTC. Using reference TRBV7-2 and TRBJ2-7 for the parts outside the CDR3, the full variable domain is GAGVSQSPSNKVTEKGKDVELRCDPISGHTALYWYRQSLGQGLEFLIYFQGNSAPDKSGLPSDRFSAERTGGSVSTLTIQRTQQEDSAVYLCASSSSRGWVAGDEQYFGPGTRLTVT.

Written as DNA, the CDR3 is TGTGCCAGCAGTTTATGGGGACTTTCAAGGGCAGATACGCAGTATTTT. Translating it yields CASSLWGLSRADTQYF. This chain connects TRBV27 to TRBJ2-3, with TRBD2 as a possible D gene (6 bases). Germline V gene sequence: CDR1 MNHEY, CDR2 SMNVEV (reference sequence). The CDR3 has 16 residues. The V end lost 1 base, the J end lost 4 bases, and 15 bases lay between the germline ends.

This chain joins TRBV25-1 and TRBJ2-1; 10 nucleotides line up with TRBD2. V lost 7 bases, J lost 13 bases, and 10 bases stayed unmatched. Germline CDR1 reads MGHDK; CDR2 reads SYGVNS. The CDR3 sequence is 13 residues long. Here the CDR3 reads CASISSGRAHQFF. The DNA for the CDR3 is TGTGCCAGCATATCCAGCGGGAGGGCCCATCAGTTCTTC. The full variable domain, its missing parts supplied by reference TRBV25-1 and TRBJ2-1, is EADIYQTPRYLVIGTGKKITLECSQTMGHDKMYWYQQDPGMELHLIHYSYGVNSTEKGDLSSESTVSRIRTEHFPLTLESARPSHTSQYLCASISSGRAHQFFGPGTRLTVL.

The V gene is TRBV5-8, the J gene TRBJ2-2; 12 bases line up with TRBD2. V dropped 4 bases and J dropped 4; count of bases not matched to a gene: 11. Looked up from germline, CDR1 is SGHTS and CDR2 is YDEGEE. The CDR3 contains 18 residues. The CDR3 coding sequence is TGTGCCAGCAGCCTTAGACTGACTAGCGGGAGTTCCACCGGGGAGCTGTTTTTT. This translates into CASSLRLTSGSSTGELFF.

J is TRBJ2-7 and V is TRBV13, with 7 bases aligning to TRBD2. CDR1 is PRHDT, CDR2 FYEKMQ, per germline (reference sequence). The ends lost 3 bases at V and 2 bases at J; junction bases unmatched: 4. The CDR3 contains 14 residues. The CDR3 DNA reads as TGTGCCAGCAGCTTTCTCGGGAGGACCTACGAGCAGTACTTC. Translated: CASSFLGRTYEQYF.

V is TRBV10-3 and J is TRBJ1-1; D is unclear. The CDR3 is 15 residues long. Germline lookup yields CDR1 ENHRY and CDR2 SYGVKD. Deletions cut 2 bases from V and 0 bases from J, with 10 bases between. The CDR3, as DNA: TGTGCCATCAGTGAGAACGAGGCCGTGAACACTGAAGCTTTCTTT. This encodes CAISENEAVNTEAFF.

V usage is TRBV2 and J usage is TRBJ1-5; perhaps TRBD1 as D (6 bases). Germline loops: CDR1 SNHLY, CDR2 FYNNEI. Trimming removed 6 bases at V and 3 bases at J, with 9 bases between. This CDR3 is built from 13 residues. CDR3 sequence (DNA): TGTGCCAGCAGCGACAGGTTCAATCAGCCCCAGCATTTT. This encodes CASSDRFNQPQHF.

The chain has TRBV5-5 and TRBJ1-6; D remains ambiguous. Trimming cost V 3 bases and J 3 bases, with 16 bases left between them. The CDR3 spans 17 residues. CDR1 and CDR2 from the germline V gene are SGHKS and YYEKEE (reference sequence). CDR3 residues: CASSSEGPLRYNSPLHF. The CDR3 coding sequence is TGTGCCAGCAGCTCGGAGGGCCCGCTCCGCTATAATTCACCCCTCCACTTT.

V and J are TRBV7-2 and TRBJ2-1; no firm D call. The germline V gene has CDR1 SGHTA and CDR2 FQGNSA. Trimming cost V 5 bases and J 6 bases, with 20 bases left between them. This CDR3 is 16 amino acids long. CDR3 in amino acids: CASSPRFGSAFNEQFF. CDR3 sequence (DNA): TGTGCCAGCAGCCCCCGATTCGGCAGCGCCTTCAATGAGCAGTTCTTC.

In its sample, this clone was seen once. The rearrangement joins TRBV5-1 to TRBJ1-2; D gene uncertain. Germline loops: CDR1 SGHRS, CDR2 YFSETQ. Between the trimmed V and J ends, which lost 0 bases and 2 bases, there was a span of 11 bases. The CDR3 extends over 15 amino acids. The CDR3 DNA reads TGCGCCAGCAGCTTGGGGGGAGGATCCAACTATGGCTACACCTTC. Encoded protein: CASSLGGGSNYGYTF.

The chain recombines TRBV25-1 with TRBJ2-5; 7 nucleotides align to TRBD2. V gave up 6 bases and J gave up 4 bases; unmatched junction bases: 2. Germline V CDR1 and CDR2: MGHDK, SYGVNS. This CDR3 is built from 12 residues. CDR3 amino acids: CASRASGETQYF. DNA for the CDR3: TGTGCCAGCAGGGCTAGCGGAGAGACCCAGTACTTC.

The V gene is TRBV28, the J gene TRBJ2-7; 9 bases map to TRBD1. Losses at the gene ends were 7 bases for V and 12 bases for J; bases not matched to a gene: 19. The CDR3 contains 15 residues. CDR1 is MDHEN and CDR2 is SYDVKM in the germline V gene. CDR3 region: CASTGSPGQGLPAYF. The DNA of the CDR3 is TGTGCCAGCACCGGCTCGCCGGGACAGGGCCTACCCGCGTACTTC.

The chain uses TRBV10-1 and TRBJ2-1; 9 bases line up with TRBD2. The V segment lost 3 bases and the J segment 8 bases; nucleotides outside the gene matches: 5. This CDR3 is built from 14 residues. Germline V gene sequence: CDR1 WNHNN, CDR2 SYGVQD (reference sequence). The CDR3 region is CASSDPTSGHEQFF. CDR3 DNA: TGCGCCAGCAGTGACCCTACTAGCGGGCATGAGCAGTTCTTC.

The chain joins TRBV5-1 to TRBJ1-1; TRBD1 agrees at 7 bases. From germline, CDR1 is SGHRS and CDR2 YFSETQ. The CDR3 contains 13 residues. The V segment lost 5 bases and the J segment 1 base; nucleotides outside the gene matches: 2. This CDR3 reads CASRSGGNTEAFF. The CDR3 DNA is TGCGCCAGCAGATCAGGGGGGAACACTGAAGCTTTCTTT.